This record concerns one T cell receptor beta chain sequence. This sample was included in a study of blood T cell repertoires in COVID-19. The overall study: Sites across the United States, Italy and Spain contributed samples from acute and convalescent COVID-19. T cells, B-cell-depleted T cells, or PBMCs provided the cDNA or gDNA that served as material.

Authors' methods: Scientists estimated how many nucleated cells there were by amplifying reference gene primers. Some clones are missing from TCRdb's copy, which holds only in-frame ones; the method was immunoSEQ multiplex PCR. That table furnishes V, J and clone size, whereas the DNA furnished D and trimming. This table holds 65,000 to 100,000 clones, about 90% found once. Germline-derived CDR1 and CDR2 are KGHSH and LQKENI. The CDR3 is made up of 15 amino acids. Trimming stripped 3 bases from V and 0 bases from J, with 9 bases between. The sequencing input was peripheral blood. The receptor's source is a woman over 75 with acute or convalescent COVID-19. This sequence joins TRBV18 and TRBJ1-5; maybe TRBD1 (6 bases). The CDR3 loop is CASSPGQISNQPQHF. The DNA for the CDR3 is TGTGCCAGCTCACCGGGACAAATTAGCAATCAGCCCCAGCATTTT.